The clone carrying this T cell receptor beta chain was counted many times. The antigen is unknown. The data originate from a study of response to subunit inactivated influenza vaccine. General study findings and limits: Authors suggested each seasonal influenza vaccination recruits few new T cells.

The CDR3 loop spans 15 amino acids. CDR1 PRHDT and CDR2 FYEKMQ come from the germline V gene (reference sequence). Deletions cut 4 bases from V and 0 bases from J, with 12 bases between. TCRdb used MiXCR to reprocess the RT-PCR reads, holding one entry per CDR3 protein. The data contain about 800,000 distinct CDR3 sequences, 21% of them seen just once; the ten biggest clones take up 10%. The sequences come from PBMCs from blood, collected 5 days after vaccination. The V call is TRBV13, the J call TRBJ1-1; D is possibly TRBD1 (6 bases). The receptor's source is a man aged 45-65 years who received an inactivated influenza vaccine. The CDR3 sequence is CASSYQGRMNTEAFF. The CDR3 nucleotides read TGTGCCAGCAGCTATCAGGGGCGCATGAACACTGAAGCTTTCTTT.